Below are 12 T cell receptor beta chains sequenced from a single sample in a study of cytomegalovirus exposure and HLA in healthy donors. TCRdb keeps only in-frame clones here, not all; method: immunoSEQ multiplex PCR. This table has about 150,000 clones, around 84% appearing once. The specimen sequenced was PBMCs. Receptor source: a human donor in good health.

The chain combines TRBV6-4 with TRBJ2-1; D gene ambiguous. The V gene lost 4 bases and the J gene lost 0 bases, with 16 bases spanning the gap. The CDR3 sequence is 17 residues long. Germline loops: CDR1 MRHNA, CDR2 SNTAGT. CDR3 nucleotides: TGTGCCAGCAGTGTGTATTTAAGCCAAAGCTCCTACAATGAGCAGTTCTTC. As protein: CASSVYLSQSSYNEQFF.

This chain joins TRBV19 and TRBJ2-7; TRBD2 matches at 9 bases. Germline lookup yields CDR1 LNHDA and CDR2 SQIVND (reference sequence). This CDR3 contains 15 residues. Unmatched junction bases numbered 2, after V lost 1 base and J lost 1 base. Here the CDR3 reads CASSIGGLASYEQYF. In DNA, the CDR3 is TGTGCCAGTAGTATAGGGGGACTAGCATCCTACGAGCAGTACTTC.

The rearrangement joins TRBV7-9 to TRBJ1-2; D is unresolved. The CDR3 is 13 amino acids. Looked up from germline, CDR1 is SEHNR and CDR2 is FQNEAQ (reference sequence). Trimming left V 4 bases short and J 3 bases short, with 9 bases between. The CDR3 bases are TGTGCCAGCAGCTCCCGTATCGACTATGGCTACACCTTC. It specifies CASSSRIDYGYTF.

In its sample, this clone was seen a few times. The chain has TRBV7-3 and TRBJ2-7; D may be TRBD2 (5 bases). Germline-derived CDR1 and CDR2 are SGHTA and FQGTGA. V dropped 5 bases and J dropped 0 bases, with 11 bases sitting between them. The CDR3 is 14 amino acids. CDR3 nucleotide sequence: TGTGCCAGCAGCCGCGGGCCCAGCTCCTACGAGCAGTACTTC. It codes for CASSRGPSSYEQYF.

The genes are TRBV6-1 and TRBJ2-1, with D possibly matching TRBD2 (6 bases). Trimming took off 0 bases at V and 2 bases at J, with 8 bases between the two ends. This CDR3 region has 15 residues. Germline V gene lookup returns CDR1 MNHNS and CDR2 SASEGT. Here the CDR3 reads CASSEAGLAYNEQFF. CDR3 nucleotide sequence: TGTGCCAGCAGTGAAGCGGGACTGGCCTACAATGAGCAGTTCTTC.

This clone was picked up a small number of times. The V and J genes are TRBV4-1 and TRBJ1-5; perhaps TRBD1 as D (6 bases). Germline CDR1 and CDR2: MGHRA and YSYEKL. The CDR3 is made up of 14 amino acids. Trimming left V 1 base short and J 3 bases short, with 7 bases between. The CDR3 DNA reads TGCGCCAGCAGCCAAGCAGGGGACAATCAGCCCCAGCATTTT. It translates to CASSQAGDNQPQHF.

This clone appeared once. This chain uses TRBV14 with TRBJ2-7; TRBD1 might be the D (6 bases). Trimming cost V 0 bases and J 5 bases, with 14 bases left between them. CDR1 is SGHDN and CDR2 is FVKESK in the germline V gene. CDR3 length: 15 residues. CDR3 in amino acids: CASSQDRSPGDEQYF. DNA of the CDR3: TGTGCCAGCAGCCAAGACCGCTCCCCAGGGGACGAGCAGTACTTC.

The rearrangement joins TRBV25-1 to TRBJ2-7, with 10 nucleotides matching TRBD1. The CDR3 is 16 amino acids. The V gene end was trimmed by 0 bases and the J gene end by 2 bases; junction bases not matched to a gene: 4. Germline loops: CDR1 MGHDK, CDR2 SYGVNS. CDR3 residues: CASSEYGTGDPYEQYF. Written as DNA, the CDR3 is TGTGCCAGCAGTGAATACGGGACAGGGGATCCCTACGAGCAGTACTTC.

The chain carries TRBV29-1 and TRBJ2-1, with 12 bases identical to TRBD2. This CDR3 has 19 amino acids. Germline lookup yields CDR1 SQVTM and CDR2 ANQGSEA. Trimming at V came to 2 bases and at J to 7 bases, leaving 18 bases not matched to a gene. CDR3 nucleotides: TGCAGCGTTGAAAGGGATAGCCTAGCGGGAGGGACGGGTGAGAATGAGCAGTTCTTC. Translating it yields CSVERDSLAGGTGENEQFF.

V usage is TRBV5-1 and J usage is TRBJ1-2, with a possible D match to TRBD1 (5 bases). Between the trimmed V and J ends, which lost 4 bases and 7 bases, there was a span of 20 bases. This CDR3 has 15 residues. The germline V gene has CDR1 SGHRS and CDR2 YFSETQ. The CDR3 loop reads CASSPVPRAPGGYTF. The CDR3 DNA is TGCGCCAGCAGCCCCGTGCCCAGGGCACCTGGTGGCTACACCTTC.

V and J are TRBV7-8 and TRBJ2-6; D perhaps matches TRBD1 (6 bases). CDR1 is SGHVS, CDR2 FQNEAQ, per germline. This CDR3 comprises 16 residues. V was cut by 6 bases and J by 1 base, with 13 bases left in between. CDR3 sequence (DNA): TGTGCCAGCAGTCCTACAGGGTGGTCTGGGGCCAACGTCCTGACTTTC. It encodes CASSPTGWSGANVLTF.

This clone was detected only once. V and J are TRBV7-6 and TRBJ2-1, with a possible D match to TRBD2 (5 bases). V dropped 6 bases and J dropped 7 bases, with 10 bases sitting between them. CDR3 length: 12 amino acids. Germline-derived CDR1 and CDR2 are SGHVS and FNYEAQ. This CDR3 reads CASRDWQNEQFF. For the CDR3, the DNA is TGTGCCAGCAGGGACTGGCAAAATGAGCAGTTCTTC.